The rows below give T cell receptor beta chains drawn from one sample of a study of monozygotic twins with inflammatory bowel disease. TCRdb reprocessed the 5' RACE reads, keeping one entry per CDR3 protein, no DNA. The sample includes 150,000 to 200,000 distinct CDR3 sequences. Source material: blood. The receptors stem from a human donor with ulcerative colitis or Crohn's disease, or a healthy co-twin of an affected twin (not recorded which). Each CDR3 is given with its conserved first and last residue.

>TRBV13|TRBJ1-2|12
CASSSGAYGYTF
>TRBV6-1|TRBJ1-6|16
CASGNRVDYYNSPLHF
>TRBV19|TRBJ2-3|18
CASTIGRLRRGSTDTQYF
>TRBV5-1|TRBJ1-1|16
CASSLEAGGMNTEAFF
>TRBV5-1|TRBJ2-2|17
CASSFLAGGRNTGELFF
>TRBV10-3|TRBJ2-1|18
CAIIQTLGLAGGTNEQFF
>TRBV6-2/TRBV6-3|TRBJ1-5|13
CASTPVGGQPQHF
>TRBV5-1|TRBJ2-5|11
CASRQEETQYF
>TRBV24-1|TRBJ1-4|14
CATSDGGANEKLFF
>TRBV5-1|TRBJ1-1|17
CASSLARTARTDTEAFF
>TRBV5-1|TRBJ2-5|15
CASSLFGALQETQYF
>TRBV28|TRBJ2-3|15
CASSLLGGRTDTQYF
>TRBV20-1|TRBJ2-3|14
CSTTPGLTTDTQYF
>TRBV7-6|TRBJ1-4|14
CASSRTGTNEKLFF
>TRBV5-1|TRBJ2-2|16
CASSLRGLANTGELFF
>TRBV13|TRBJ2-2|15
CASSSSGPNTGELFF
>TRBV21-1|TRBJ2-7|16
CASSKGAPSLSYEQYF
>TRBV12-3/TRBV12-4|TRBJ2-2|18
CASRPGLAGGRSTGELFF
>TRBV10-3|TRBJ2-3|15
CAISEGGVGTDTQYF
>TRBV5-6|TRBJ2-1|15
CASSLSHLSYNEQFF
>TRBV5-6|TRBJ2-7|14
CASSLRGIGGEQYF
>TRBV15|TRBJ2-7|17
CATSRALKRGVSYEQYF
>TRBV5-1|TRBJ1-2|15
CASSLQGQTLGGYTF
>TRBV7-2|TRBJ2-1|15
CASNPSGGSYNEQFF
>TRBV24-1|TRBJ2-2|14
CATSAGTNTGELFF
>TRBV7-7|TRBJ2-5|14
CASSLGGGFETQYF
>TRBV12-3/TRBV12-4|TRBJ2-7|16
CASSLTSSGRSHEQYF
>TRBV20-1|TRBJ1-2|13
CSARPLDFYGYTF
>TRBV28|TRBJ1-4|14
CASSFARFSEKLFF
>TRBV3-1|TRBJ2-5|20
CASSQDWSPTSGRALETQYF
>TRBV29-1|TRBJ2-4|15
CSARRSVLAKNIQYF
>TRBV28|TRBJ2-2|15
CASSPTGGGTGELFF
>TRBV27|TRBJ1-5|17
CASSPQHFGRSNQPQHF
>TRBV5-1|TRBJ2-1|11
CARSKEGEQFF
>TRBV20-1|TRBJ2-1|11
CSPRSPNEQFF
>TRBV20-1|TRBJ1-1|13
CSASSGGNTEAFF
>TRBV19|TRBJ2-4|15
CASSIRAAHKNIQYF
>TRBV7-3|TRBJ2-1|15
CASSSSGNSYNEQFF
>TRBV27|TRBJ1-1|15
CASSFRGGQATEAFF
>TRBV15|TRBJ2-1|13
CATSRVLEAEQFF
>TRBV20-1|TRBJ1-2|15
CSARSPGRTIYGYTF
>TRBV5-1|TRBJ1-1|14
CASSSGTDNTEAFF
>TRBV27|TRBJ1-1|18
CASKLVVGTGGWNTEAFF
>TRBV5-1|TRBJ2-7|15
CASSFRTSDPYEQYF
>TRBV27|TRBJ2-1|12
CASSFDRNEQFF
>TRBV5-1|TRBJ2-3|11
CASSLTDTQYF
>TRBV29-1|TRBJ1-1|13
CSVEGLMNTEAFF
>TRBV6-1|TRBJ1-5|15
CASRNTGMSNQPQHF
>TRBV10-3|TRBJ2-7|13
CAIRGRDSYEQYF
>TRBV6-2/TRBV6-3|TRBJ2-1|15
CASSRLAGGPAEQFF
>TRBV5-4|TRBJ1-2|14
CASSTAGTSYGYTF
>TRBV2|TRBJ2-7|12
CASGGRISEQYF
>TRBV5-5|TRBJ2-7|15
CASSTMLAGGDEQYF
>TRBV20-1|TRBJ2-3|17
CSATTSGRARATDTQYF
>TRBV5-4|TRBJ2-7|14
CASSSTGPTYEQYF
>TRBV20-1|TRBJ1-1|12
CSASGVNTEAFF
>TRBV20-1|TRBJ1-5|15
CSDSGDRGAGQPQHF
>TRBV6-5|TRBJ2-5|16
CASSLGGQGGLETQYF
>TRBV20-1|TRBJ1-6|15
CSALPGASGNSPLHF